A single sample gave rise to the 16 T cell receptor beta chains below, sequenced in a study of CD8 T cells in Susac syndrome. The RNA input was roughly 0.45 to 1 ug, and it was reverse transcribed with random hexamers. TCRdb reprocessed the immunoSEQ multiplex PCR reads with MiXCR, giving one entry per CDR3 protein. The sample yields approximately 140,000 distinct CDR3 sequences, approximately 96% seen once. Sequenced sample: CD4+ T cells from PBMCs. The receptor set was obtained from a human donor with multiple sclerosis.

This chain joins TRBV24-1 and TRBJ1-2; 12 positions match TRBD1. This CDR3 comprises 15 residues. Per the germline V gene, CDR1 is KGHDR and CDR2 is SFDVKD. V trimming: 9 bases; J trimming: 7 bases; junction bases outside the gene matches: 11. CDR3 nucleotides: TGTGCCACCCAGACCGGGACAGGGGGCGCCGGTGGCTACACCTTC. Its protein product is CATQTGTGGAGGYTF.

The CDR3 region is CASSLAGDSSYEQYF. The CDR3 region has the DNA TGTGCCAGCAGCTTAGCGGGGGATAGCTCCTACGAGCAGTACTTC. V gene TRBV7-9 combines with J gene TRBJ2-7; D may match TRBD1 or TRBD2 (5 bases each). CDR1 is SEHNR and CDR2 is FQNEAQ in the germline V gene (reference sequence). This CDR3 is built from 15 residues. Trimming took off 0 bases at V and 0 bases at J, with 9 bases between the two ends.

The chain uses TRBV2 and TRBJ1-5; the D is unclear. The CDR3 covers 14 residues. Germline V gene sequence: CDR1 SNHLY, CDR2 FYNNEI. Trimming took off 0 bases at V and 8 bases at J, with 11 bases between the two ends. The chain's CDR3 is CASSEALRTEPQHF. The CDR3 nucleotides are TGTGCCAGCAGTGAAGCGCTTCGGACTGAGCCCCAGCATTTT.

The chain links TRBV4-1 to TRBJ2-7; a weak D match, TRBD1 (5 bases). The CDR3 spans 14 residues. The ends were cut back, 4 bases at V and 5 bases at J, with 15 bases in the middle. Germline values: CDR1 MGHRA, CDR2 YSYEKL. Written as DNA, the CDR3 is TGCGCCAGCAGCCCCGGGTTTGGGGCCCACGAGCAGTACTTC. It yields the protein CASSPGFGAHEQYF.

This clonotype was counted a single time. The rearrangement uses TRBV27 and TRBJ2-5; D might be TRBD1 (6 bases). V dropped 3 bases and J dropped 5 bases, with 10 bases sitting between them. The V gene's germline CDR1 is MNHEY and CDR2 SMNVEV (reference sequence). This CDR3 has 13 amino acids. CDR3 DNA: TGTGCCAGCAGTTTCAGGGGTGGGGAGACCCAGTACTTC. Translating gives CASSFRGGETQYF.

The CDR3: CASSFRGGDTQYF. The CDR3 region has the DNA TGTGCCAGCAGCTTCAGGGGAGGAGATACGCAGTATTTT. The gene calls are TRBV7-9 and TRBJ2-3; D is possibly TRBD1 or TRBD2 (6 bases each). The V gene lost 3 bases and the J gene lost 5 bases, with 9 bases spanning the gap. Germline assignment: CDR1 SEHNR and CDR2 FQNEAQ (reference sequence). This CDR3 region has 13 residues.

This clonotype was observed a single time. The V gene is TRBV5-4, the J gene TRBJ2-1, with D uncertain. V dropped 4 bases and J dropped 6 bases, with 11 bases sitting between them. The CDR3 has 13 residues. CDR1 and CDR2 (germline): SGHNT, YYREEE (reference sequence). The CDR3 protein is CASSTRTGNEQFF. CDR3 nucleotide sequence: TGTGCCAGCAGCACCCGGACGGGCAATGAGCAGTTCTTC.

This clonotype was found once. CDR3 coding DNA: TGTGCCAGCTCACCGAAGACAGGGGACGGCTACACCTTC. Translated: CASSPKTGDGYTF. The J gene is TRBJ1-2, the V gene TRBV18, with 8 bases aligning to TRBD1. The CDR3 spans 13 residues. Trimming took 3 bases from V and 8 from J; bases not matched to a gene: 5. Germline-derived CDR1 and CDR2 are KGHSH and LQKENI.

The chain couples TRBV20-1 to TRBJ2-7; no definite D call. CDR3 length equals 13 residues. Germline lookup yields CDR1 DFQATT and CDR2 SNEGSKA (reference sequence). Trimming stripped 6 bases from V and 0 bases from J, with 12 bases between. CDR3 nucleotide sequence: TGCAGTGCCCCTAAGGGTAGCTCCTACGAGCAGTACTTC. It codes for CSAPKGSSYEQYF.

The V gene is TRBV12-3 or TRBV12-4, the J gene TRBJ2-1; 12 nucleotides align to TRBD2. The CDR3 runs to 16 residues. Germline trimming cut 5 bases from V and 8 bases from J; bases unmatched to any gene: 10. CDR3 nucleotide sequence: TGTGCCAGCAGTGGCCGGCTAGCGGGAGGGCCAGATGAGCAGTTCTTC. Translated: CASSGRLAGGPDEQFF.

This chain links TRBV3-1 with TRBJ2-1; D perhaps matches TRBD2 (6 bases). The CDR3 loop spans 15 amino acids. V was pared by 7 bases and J by 2 bases, with 15 bases between. The germline V gene encodes CDR1 LGHDT and CDR2 YNNKEL (reference sequence). The CDR3 reads CASTDRGSTYNEQFF. Here the CDR3 DNA reads TGTGCCAGCACCGATCGGGGGTCTACCTACAATGAGCAGTTCTTC.

The J gene is TRBJ2-5, the V gene TRBV12-3 or TRBV12-4; 13 bases map to TRBD2. The CDR3 spans 16 residues. The V gene end was trimmed by 4 bases and the J gene end by 7 bases; junction bases not matched to a gene: 9. The chain's CDR3 is CASSWTSGRGSGTQYF. CDR3 in DNA: TGTGCCAGCAGTTGGACTAGCGGGAGAGGGTCGGGGACCCAGTACTTC.

This rearrangement joins TRBV30 to TRBJ2-2; a possible D gene is TRBD1 (5 bases). V lost 4 bases and J lost 3, with 9 bases in between. Germline CDR1 is GTSNPN and CDR2 is SVGIG (reference sequence). The CDR3 consists of 13 residues. The CDR3 nucleotides are TGTGCCTGGATTCAGGGTTACACCGGGGAGCTGTTTTTT. Protein product: CAWIQGYTGELFF.

The chain uses TRBV20-1 and TRBJ2-7; tentative D call: TRBD1 (6 bases). The V and J ends lost 0 bases and 6 bases respectively, with 24 bases between them. Germline loops: CDR1 DFQATT, CDR2 SNEGSKA (reference sequence). The CDR3 loop spans 17 amino acids. CDR3 sequence reads: CSARDQARPGVSSEQYF. The CDR3 DNA is TGCAGTGCTAGAGATCAGGCGAGACCAGGGGTTAGTAGCGAGCAGTACTTC.

This chain joins TRBV10-3 and TRBJ2-5; D not resolved. V gave up 2 bases and J gave up 2 bases, with 3 bases separating them. CDR1 and CDR2 (germline): ENHRY, SYGVKD. The CDR3 loop spans 12 amino acids. DNA of the CDR3: TGTGCCATCAGTGAGGTTCAAGAGACCCAGTACTTC. The encoded protein is CAISEVQETQYF.

The chain is built from TRBV14 and TRBJ2-7, with no clear D. The ends were cut back, 3 bases at V and 6 bases at J, with 6 bases in the middle. Germline CDR1 is SGHDN and CDR2 is FVKESK. The CDR3 runs to 11 residues. The CDR3 sequence is CASSHGREQYF. The CDR3 DNA follows: TGTGCCAGCAGCCACGGGCGCGAGCAGTACTTC.